Following are 6 T cell receptor beta chains from one sample sequenced in a study of blood T cell repertoires in COVID-19. The table came from immunoSEQ multiplex PCR; TCRdb's copy has only in-frame clones and leaves some out. The profile covers tens of thousands of clones, with about 86% appearing a single time and approximately 17% taken by the ten largest. Sample: peripheral blood. The source of these receptors is a man older than 75 in a cohort sampled during active COVID-19.

The genes are TRBV7-9 and TRBJ2-3; D is possibly TRBD1 (6 bases). Between the trimmed V and J ends, which lost 3 bases and 2 bases, there was a span of 9 bases. The CDR3 runs 14 residues. Per the germline V gene, CDR1 is SEHNR and CDR2 is FQNEAQ (reference sequence). The CDR3 DNA reads as TGTGCCAGCAGCTTCTGGACAGACACAGATACGCAGTATTTT. It specifies CASSFWTDTDTQYF.

The V call is TRBV7-2, the J call TRBJ2-2, with 7 bases that match TRBD2. Per germline, CDR1 SGHTA and CDR2 FQGNSA. The CDR3 length is 16 residues. The V and J ends lost 5 bases and 0 bases, in that order; junction bases with no gene match: 6. CDR3 in amino acids: CASSKGAGANTGELFF. DNA for the CDR3: TGTGCCAGCAGCAAAGGGGCGGGGGCGAACACCGGGGAGCTGTTTTTT. Variable domain in full (rest from reference TRBV7-2 and TRBJ2-2): GAGVSQSPSNKVTEKGKDVELRCDPISGHTALYWYRQSLGQGLEFLIYFQGNSAPDKSGLPSDRFSAERTGGSVSTLTIQRTQQEDSAVYLCASSKGAGANTGELFFGEGSRLTVL.

The chain carries TRBV6-1 and TRBJ2-5; D possibly corresponds to TRBD1 (6 bases). This CDR3 comprises 14 residues. Germline V gives CDR1 MNHNS, CDR2 SASEGT. V lost 2 bases and J 4 bases, leaving 11 bases between the germline ends. Here the CDR3 DNA reads TGTGCCAGCAGTGAAAGCAGGGGCGGAGAGACCCAGTACTTC. Translated: CASSESRGGETQYF.

The rearrangement links TRBV5-5 to TRBJ2-6; no definite D call. The CDR3 has 17 amino acids. V was cut by 4 bases and J by 0 bases, with 14 bases left in between. In germline, CDR1 is SGHKS, CDR2 YYEKEE (reference sequence). As DNA, the CDR3 is TGTGCCAGCAGCGTTTCGTCTAGACGCTCTGGGGCCAACGTCCTGACTTTC. Amino acids: CASSVSSRRSGANVLTF.

The rearrangement uses TRBV2 and TRBJ2-3; 8 bases are shared with TRBD2. Looked up from germline, CDR1 is SNHLY and CDR2 is FYNNEI. The V gene end was trimmed by 2 bases and the J gene end by 1 base; junction bases not matched to a gene: 5. The CDR3 totals 16 residues. This chain's CDR3 is CASSESSAGGTDTQYF. The DNA for the CDR3 is TGTGCCAGCAGTGAATCCTCAGCGGGGGGCACAGATACGCAGTATTTT. The full variable domain, rest sourced from reference TRBV2 and TRBJ2-3, is EPEVTQTPSHQVTQMGQEVILRCVPISNHLYFYWYRQILGQKVEFLVSFYNNEISEKSEIFDDQFSVERPDGSNFTLKIRSTKLEDSAMYFCASSESSAGGTDTQYFGPGTRLTVL.

The rearrangement links TRBV2 to TRBJ1-2; TRBD1 matches at 10 bases. CDR1 is SNHLY and CDR2 is FYNNEI in the germline V gene. J lost 4 bases, V lost 7 bases, and 12 bases had no gene match. CDR3 length equals 16 residues. The CDR3 loop is CASKVGGQGFGYGYTF. The CDR3 DNA reads TGTGCCAGCAAAGTGGGGGGACAGGGGTTTGGCTATGGCTACACCTTC.